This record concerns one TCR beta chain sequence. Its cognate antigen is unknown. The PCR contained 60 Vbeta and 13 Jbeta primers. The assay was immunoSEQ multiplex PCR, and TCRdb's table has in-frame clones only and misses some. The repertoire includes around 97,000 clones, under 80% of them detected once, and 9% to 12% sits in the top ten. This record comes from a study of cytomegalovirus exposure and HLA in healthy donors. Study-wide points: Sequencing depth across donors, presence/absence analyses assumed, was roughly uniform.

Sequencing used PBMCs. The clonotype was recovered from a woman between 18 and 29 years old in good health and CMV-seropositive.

This CDR3 is CASSLGQGVDAQYF. The CDR3 DNA sequence: TGTGCCAGCAGCTTGGGACAGGGAGTTGATGCGCAGTATTTT. This chain joins TRBV5-6 and TRBJ2-3; 7 bases are a match to TRBD1. V dropped 0 bases and J dropped 10; count of bases not matched to a gene: 8. Germline CDR1 reads SGHDT; CDR2 reads YYEEEE. This CDR3 contains 14 residues.